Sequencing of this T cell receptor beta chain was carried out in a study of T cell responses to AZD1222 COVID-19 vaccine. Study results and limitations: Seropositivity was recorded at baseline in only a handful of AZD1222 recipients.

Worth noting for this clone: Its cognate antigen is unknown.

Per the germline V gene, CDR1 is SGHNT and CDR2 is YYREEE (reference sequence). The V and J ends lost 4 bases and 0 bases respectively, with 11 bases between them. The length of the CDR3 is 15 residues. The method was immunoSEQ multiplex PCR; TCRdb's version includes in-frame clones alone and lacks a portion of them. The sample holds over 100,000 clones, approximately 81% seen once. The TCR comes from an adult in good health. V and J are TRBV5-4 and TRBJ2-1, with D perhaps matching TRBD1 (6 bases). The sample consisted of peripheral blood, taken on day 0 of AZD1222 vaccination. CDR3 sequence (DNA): TGTGCCAGCAGCCAGACAGGAAGCTCCTACAATGAGCAGTTCTTC. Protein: CASSQTGSSYNEQFF.